The rows below give T cell receptor beta chains drawn from one sample of a study of tumor and adjacent non-tumor tissue in lung cancer. MiXCR was run by TCRdb on the multiplex PCR reads, yielding one entry per CDR3 protein. The sample lists tens of thousands of distinct CDR3 sequences; around 62% were seen once. Sequenced: distant non-tumor lung tissue. The receptors were gathered from a middle-aged woman with non-small cell lung cancer. CDR3s include the opening cysteine and the closing phenylalanine or tryptophan.

CTSSYRPGQGPSYEQYF,TRBJ2-7,TRBV6-5
CASSQYRYDYAF,TRBJ1-2,TRBV6-2/TRBV6-3
CSVGFQGGELFF,TRBJ2-2,TRBV29-1
CSGNRGRSGELFF,TRBJ2-2,TRBV29-1
CASNERLGRAREAQYF,TRBJ2-5,TRBV6-1
CASSKRLVDEQFF,TRBJ2-1,TRBV4-2
CASSLGNIDTQYF,TRBJ2-3,TRBV28
CAISEVRAILAKNIQYF,TRBJ2-4,TRBV6-1
CASSQEARGGYEQYF,TRBJ2-7,TRBV4-1
CACQQGANHEQYF,TRBJ2-7,TRBV30
CASSYRGGPGDEQYF,TRBJ2-7,TRBV6-5
CASSFPGSWANVLTF,TRBJ2-6,TRBV11-2
CTWREGLAGVGEQFF,TRBJ2-1,TRBV30
CASSEGRGLYQPQHF,TRBJ1-5,TRBV11-2
CASSLVSGLSEQFF,TRBJ2-1,TRBV5-4
CTRSLVSNSYEQYF,TRBJ2-7,TRBV11-2
CASSLGGTSMETQYF,TRBJ2-5,TRBV5-1
CASSKSGLYNEQFF,TRBJ2-1,TRBV19
CSVAPGYINTGELFF,TRBJ2-2,TRBV29-1
CASTHRGGLNTDTQYF,TRBJ2-3,TRBV6-6
CASSFSNTEAFF,TRBJ1-1,TRBV11-3
CASRVQGVYGYTF,TRBJ1-2,TRBV28
CASGQVRTAEKLFF,TRBJ1-4,TRBV4-1
CASSLMERYGYTF,TRBJ1-2,TRBV7-9
CASNLSGHELEFF,TRBJ2-1,TRBV11-2
CANSEAIGANYGYTF,TRBJ1-2,TRBV6-1
CASSSQEEAFF,TRBJ1-1,TRBV7-9
CSVKREYYEQYF,TRBJ2-7,TRBV20-1
CASSYGDGANVLIF,TRBJ2-6,TRBV11-3